This is a list of T cell receptor beta chains from one sample in a study of blood T cell repertoires in COVID-19. Clones were sequenced by immunoSEQ multiplex PCR, and TCRdb holds only the in-frame ones, with some missing. The data contain 300,000 to 350,000 clones, 80% to 95% of them singletons. Sample: peripheral blood. The receptors originated from a woman aged 25 to 39 with COVID-19, enrolled during active disease. CDR3s include the opening cysteine and the closing phenylalanine or tryptophan. A D gene is named only where the DNA matches it firmly. For some rows the clone size is stated as once, few or many, or as a class when expanded; others skip it.

>NA|TRBV15|TRBJ1-1|once
CATSRDPAGNTEAFF
TGTGCCACCAGCAGAGACCCTGCCGGGAACACTGAAGCTTTCTTT
>TRBD2|TRBV15|TRBJ2-1|NA
CATSRDPSGRSYNEQFF
TGTGCCACCAGCAGAGATCCTAGCGGGCGCTCCTACAATGAGCAGTTCTTC
>TRBD2|TRBV4-1|TRBJ2-2|NA
CASRHLAGGSSGELFF
TGCGCCAGCAGACATTTAGCGGGAGGGTCCTCCGGGGAGCTGTTTTTT
>TRBD1|TRBV19|TRBJ1-4|NA
CASSDRGFGEKLFF
TGTGCCAGTAGCGACAGGGGGTTCGGTGAAAAACTGTTTTTT
>NA|TRBV5-1|TRBJ2-7|NA
CASSLIGLAYEQYF
TGCGCCAGCAGCTTGATCGGACTCGCCTACGAGCAGTACTTC
>TRBD2|TRBV9|TRBJ2-7|few
CASSVVAGEHYEQYF
TGTGCCAGCAGCGTAGTGGCGGGAGAGCACTACGAGCAGTACTTC
>NA|TRBV7-3|TRBJ2-5|NA
CASSSQSGETQYF
TGTGCCAGCAGCTCGCAGTCGGGGGAGACCCAGTACTTC
>TRBD2|TRBV19|TRBJ2-7|NA
CASSRLAGETYEQYF
TGTGCCAGTAGTAGGCTAGCGGGAGAGACCTACGAGCAGTACTTC
>NA|TRBV27|TRBJ2-1|NA
CASSFLAGIYNEQFF
TGTGCCAGCAGTTTCCTCGCGGGAATTTACAATGAGCAGTTCTTC
>TRBD1|TRBV6-2/TRBV6-3|TRBJ1-1|NA
CASSPTTGAPYGLEAFF
TGTGCCAGCAGCCCGACCACAGGGGCACCTTACGGGCTTGAAGCTTTCTTT
>NA|TRBV13|TRBJ2-7|NA
CASSPQQGFYEQYF
TGTGCCAGCAGCCCCCAGCAGGGGTTTTACGAGCAGTACTTC
>TRBD2|TRBV5-1|TRBJ2-1|NA
CASRGAGALDNEQFF
TGCGCCAGCAGAGGAGCGGGAGCCCTTGACAATGAGCAGTTCTTC
>TRBD1|TRBV5-1|TRBJ2-7|NA
CASSLLGQDSYEQYF
TGCGCCAGCAGCTTGTTGGGACAGGACTCCTACGAGCAGTACTTC